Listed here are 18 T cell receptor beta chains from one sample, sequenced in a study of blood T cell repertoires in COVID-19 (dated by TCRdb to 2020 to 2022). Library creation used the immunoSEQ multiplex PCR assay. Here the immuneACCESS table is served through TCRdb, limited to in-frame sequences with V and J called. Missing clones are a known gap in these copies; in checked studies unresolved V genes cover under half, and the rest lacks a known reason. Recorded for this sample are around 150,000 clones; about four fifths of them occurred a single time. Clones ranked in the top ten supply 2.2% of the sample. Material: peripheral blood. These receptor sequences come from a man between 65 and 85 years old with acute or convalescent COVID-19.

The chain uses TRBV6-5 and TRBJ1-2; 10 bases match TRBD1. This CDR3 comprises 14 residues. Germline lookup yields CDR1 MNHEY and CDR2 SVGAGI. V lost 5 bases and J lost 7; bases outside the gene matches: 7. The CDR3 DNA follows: TGTGCCAGCAGTATTGGGACAGGGGCGCGTGGCTACACCTTC. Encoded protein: CASSIGTGARGYTF.

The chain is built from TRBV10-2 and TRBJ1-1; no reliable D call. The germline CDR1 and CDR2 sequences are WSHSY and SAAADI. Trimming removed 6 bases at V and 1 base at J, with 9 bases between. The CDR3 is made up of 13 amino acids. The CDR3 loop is CASRYSWNTEAFF. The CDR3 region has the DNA TGCGCCAGCAGATACAGCTGGAACACTGAAGCTTTCTTT.

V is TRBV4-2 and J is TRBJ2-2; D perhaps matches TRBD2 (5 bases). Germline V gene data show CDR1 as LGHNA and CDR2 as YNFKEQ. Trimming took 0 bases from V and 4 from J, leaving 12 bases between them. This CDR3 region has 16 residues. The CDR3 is CASSQDLGVSTGELFF. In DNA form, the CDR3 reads TGTGCCAGCAGCCAAGATCTCGGGGTGAGCACCGGGGAGCTGTTTTTT.

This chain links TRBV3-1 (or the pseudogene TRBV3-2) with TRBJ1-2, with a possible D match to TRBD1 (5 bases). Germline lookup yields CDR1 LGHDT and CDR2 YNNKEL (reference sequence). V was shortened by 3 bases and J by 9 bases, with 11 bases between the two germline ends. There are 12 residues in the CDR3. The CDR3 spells CASSQWRGSYTF. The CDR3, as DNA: TGTGCCAGCAGCCAGTGGCGGGGGAGCTACACCTTC.

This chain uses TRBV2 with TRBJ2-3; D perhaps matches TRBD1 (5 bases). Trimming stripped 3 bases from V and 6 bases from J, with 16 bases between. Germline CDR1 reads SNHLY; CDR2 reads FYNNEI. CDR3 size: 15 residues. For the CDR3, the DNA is TGTGCCAGCAGTGATCAGGGCAGGGTGTCGGATACGCAGTATTTT. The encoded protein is CASSDQGRVSDTQYF.

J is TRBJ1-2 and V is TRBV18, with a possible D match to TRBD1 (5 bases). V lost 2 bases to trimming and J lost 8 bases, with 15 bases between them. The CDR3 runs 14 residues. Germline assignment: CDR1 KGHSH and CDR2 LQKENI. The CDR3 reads CASSPGRQRGGYTF. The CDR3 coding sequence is TGTGCCAGCTCACCAGGTAGACAGCGGGGAGGCTACACCTTC.

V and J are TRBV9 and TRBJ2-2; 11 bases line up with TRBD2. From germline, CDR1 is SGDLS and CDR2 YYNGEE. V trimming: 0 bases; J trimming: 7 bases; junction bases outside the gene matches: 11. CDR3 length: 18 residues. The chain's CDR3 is CASSVATLAGGPNGELFF. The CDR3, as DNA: TGTGCCAGCAGCGTAGCTACCCTAGCGGGAGGCCCGAACGGGGAGCTGTTTTTT.

The CDR3 coding sequence is TGTGCCAGTAGTATTCAGGTTTATAGCAATCAGCCCCAGCATTTT. Its translation is CASSIQVYSNQPQHF. The chain employs TRBV19 and TRBJ1-5; no firm D call. Trimming removed 3 bases at V and 0 bases at J, with 9 bases between. This CDR3 comprises 15 residues. Per germline, CDR1 LNHDA and CDR2 SQIVND (reference sequence).

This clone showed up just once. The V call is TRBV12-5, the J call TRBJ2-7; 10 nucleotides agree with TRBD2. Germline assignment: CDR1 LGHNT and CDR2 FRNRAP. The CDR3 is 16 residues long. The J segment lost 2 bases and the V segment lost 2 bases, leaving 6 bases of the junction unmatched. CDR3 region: CASGLITSGATYEQYF. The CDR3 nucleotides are TGTGCTAGTGGTTTGATAACTAGCGGGGCAACCTACGAGCAGTACTTC. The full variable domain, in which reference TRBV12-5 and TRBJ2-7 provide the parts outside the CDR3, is DARVTQTPRHKVTEMGQEVTMRCQPILGHNTVFWYRQTMMQGLELLAYFRNRAPLDDSGMPKDRFSAEMPDATLATLKIQPSEPRDSAVYFCASGLITSGATYEQYFGPGTRLTVT.

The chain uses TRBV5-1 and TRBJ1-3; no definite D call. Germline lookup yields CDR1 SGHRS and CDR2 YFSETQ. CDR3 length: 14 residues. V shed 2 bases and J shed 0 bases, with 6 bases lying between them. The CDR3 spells CASSLRDSGNTIYF. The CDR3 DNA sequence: TGCGCCAGCAGCTTAAGAGACTCTGGAAACACCATATATTTT. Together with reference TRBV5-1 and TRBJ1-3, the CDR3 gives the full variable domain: KAGVTQTPRYLIKTRGQQVTLSCSPISGHRSVSWYQQTPGQGLQFLFEYFSETQRNKGNFPGRFSGRQFSNSRSEMNVSTLELGDSALYLCASSLRDSGNTIYFGEGSWLTVV.

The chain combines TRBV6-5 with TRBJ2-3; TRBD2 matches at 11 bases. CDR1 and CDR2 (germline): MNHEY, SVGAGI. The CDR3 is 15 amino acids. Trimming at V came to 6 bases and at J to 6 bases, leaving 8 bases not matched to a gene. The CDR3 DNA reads TGTGCCAGCAGCTTTGGGACTAGCGGACTGGATACGCAGTATTTT. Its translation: CASSFGTSGLDTQYF.

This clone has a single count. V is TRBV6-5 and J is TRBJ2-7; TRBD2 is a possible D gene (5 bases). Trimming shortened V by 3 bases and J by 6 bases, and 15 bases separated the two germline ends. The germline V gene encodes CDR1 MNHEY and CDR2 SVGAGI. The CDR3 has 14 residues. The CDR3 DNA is TGTGCCAGCAGTTATGTCAGCGCCCGGGGCGAGCAGTACTTC. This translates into CASSYVSARGEQYF.

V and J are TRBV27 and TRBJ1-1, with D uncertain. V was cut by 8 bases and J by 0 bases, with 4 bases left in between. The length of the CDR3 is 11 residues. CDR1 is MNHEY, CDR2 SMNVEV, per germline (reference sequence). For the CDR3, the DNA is TGTGCCAGCGGCCTGAACACTGAAGCTTTCTTT. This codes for CASGLNTEAFF.

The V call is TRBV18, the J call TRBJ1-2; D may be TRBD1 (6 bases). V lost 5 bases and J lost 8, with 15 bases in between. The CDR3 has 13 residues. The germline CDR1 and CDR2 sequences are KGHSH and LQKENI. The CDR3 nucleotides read TGTGCCAGCTCAACCGTCCGACAGGAAGGCTACACCTTC. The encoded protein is CASSTVRQEGYTF.

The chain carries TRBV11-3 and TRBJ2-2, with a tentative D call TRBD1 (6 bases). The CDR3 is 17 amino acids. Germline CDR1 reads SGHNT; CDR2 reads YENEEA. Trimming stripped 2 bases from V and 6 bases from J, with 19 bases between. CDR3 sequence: CASSLIYAEGGAGELFF. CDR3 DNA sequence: TGTGCCAGCAGCTTAATCTACGCCGAAGGGGGAGCCGGGGAGCTGTTTTTT.

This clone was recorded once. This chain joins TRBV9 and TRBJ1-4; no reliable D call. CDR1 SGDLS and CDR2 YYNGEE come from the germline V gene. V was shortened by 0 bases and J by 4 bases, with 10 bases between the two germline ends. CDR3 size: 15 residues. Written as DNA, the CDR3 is TGTGCCAGCAGCGTAGATTACGGTCGTAATGAAAAACTGTTTTTT. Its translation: CASSVDYGRNEKLFF.

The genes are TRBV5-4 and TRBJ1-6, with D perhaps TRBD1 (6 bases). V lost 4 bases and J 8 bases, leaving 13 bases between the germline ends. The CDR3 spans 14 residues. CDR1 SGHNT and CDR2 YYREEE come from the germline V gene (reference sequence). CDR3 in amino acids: CASSPRQGHSPLHF. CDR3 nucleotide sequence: TGTGCCAGCAGCCCCCGGCAGGGGCATTCACCCCTCCACTTT.

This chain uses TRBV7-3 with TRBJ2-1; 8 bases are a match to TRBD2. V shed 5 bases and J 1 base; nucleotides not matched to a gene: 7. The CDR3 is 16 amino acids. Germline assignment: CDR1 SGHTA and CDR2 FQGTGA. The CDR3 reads CASSQLGLGSYNEQFF. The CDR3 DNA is TGTGCCAGCAGCCAATTGGGACTAGGGTCCTACAATGAGCAGTTCTTC.